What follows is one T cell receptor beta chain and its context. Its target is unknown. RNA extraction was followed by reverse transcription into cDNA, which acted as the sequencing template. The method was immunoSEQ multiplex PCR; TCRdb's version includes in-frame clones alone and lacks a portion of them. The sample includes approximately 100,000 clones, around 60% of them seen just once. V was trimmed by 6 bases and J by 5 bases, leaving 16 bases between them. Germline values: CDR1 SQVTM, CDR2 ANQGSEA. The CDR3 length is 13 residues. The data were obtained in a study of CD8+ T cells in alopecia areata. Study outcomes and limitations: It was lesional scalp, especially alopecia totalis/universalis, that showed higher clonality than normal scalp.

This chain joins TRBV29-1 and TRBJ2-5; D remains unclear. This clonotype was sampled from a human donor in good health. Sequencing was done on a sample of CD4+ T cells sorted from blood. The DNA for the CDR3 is TGCAGCGTGGATAAACTTCTCGAGGAGACCCAGTACTTC. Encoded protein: CSVDKLLEETQYF.